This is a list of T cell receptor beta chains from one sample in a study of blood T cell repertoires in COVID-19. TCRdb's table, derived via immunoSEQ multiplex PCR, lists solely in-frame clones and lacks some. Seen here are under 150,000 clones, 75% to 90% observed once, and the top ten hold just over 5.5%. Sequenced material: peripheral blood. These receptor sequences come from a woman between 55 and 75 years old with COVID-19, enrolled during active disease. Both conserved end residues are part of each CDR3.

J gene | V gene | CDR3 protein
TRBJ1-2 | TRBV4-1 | CASSQLEGQSYGYTF
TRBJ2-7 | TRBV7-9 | CASAGVGEQYF
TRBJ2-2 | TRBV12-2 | CASRTRGLAGITGELFF
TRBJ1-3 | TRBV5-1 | CASSLVQGGGNTIYF
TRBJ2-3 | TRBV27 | CASRKSPGLGMGTQYF
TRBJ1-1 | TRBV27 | CASSSGQGSGEAFF
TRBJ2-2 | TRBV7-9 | CASSLGQGDTGELFF
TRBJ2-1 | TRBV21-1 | CASSAPSLRPSYNEQFF
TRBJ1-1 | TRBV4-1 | CASSQGTGGRTEAFF
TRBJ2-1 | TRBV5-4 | CASSFRRTDHNEQFF
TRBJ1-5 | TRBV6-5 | CASRAGFRNQPQHF
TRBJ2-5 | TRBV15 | CATSSGLAGSQETQYF
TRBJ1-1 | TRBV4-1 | CASSWDQGAGDTEAFF
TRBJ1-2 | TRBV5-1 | CASSTGSSNYGYTF
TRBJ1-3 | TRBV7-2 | CASSLGSPGNTIYF
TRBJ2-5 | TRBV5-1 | CASSPGQGVETQYF
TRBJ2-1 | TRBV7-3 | CASSLGGPIIYNEQFF
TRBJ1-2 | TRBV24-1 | CATADESHGYTF
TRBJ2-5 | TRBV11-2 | CASSLDQGFQTQYF
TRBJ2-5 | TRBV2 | CASTRDRWGETQYF
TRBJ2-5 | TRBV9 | CASSPTSGGAETQYF
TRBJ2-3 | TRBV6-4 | CASSPTGGSGDTQYF
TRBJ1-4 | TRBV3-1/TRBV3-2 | CASSLGIATNEKLFF
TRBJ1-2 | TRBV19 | CASRGAGGLKDGYTF
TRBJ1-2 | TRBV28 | CASSFLPRSLTNYGYTF
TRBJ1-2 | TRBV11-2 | CASSLDDSYGYTF
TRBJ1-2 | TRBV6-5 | CASSYSRGQDYGYTF
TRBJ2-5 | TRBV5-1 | CASSLAPGREQETQYF
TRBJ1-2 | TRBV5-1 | CASSPARDSLAGGYTF